These T cell receptor beta chains were read from a single sample in a study of blood T cell repertoires in COVID-19. TCRdb's copy holds only in-frame clones and misses some; the assay was immunoSEQ multiplex PCR. The sample lists some 250,000 clones, about three quarters seen once, with over 3% in the top ten. The sequencing input was peripheral blood. The receptors stem from a woman older than 75 with acute or convalescent COVID-19. Each CDR3 is given with its conserved first and last residue. The D gene is left open where the match is weak.

>17|TRBJ2-5|-|TRBV18
CASSPRVLAPHQETQYF
>13|TRBJ1-2|-|TRBV10-2
CASSPTGEYGYTF
>14|TRBJ2-2|-|TRBV3-1/TRBV3-2
CASSPPGNTGELFF
>15|TRBJ2-7|TRBD1|TRBV6-2/TRBV6-3
CASSLFWDSPYEQYF
>14|TRBJ2-7|-|TRBV6-5
CASRRGQNNYEQYF
>17|TRBJ2-1|TRBD1|TRBV18
CASSRTGAASSYNEQFF
>21|TRBJ2-7|TRBD2|TRBV6-6
CASSPRTPGLAGGKSSYEQYF
>12|TRBJ1-6|TRBD1|TRBV6-5
CASRQGDAPLHF
>14|TRBJ2-5|-|TRBV7-8
CASSPPHGEETQYF
>15|TRBJ1-2|TRBD1|TRBV6-1
CASSEGTGGRRGYTF
>13|TRBJ2-1|TRBD1|TRBV25-1
CASSGPGGNEQFF
>16|TRBJ1-6|-|TRBV27
CASSLSSLPGVSPLHF
>16|TRBJ2-7|TRBD1|TRBV6-6
CASSSPRGTGGYEQYF
>17|TRBJ2-3|-|TRBV11-3
CASSLGLRGRRPDTQYF
>14|TRBJ2-7|TRBD1|TRBV6-6
CASTFSTGAYEQYF
>15|TRBJ2-5|TRBD1|TRBV25-1
CASTPGTGFQETQYF
>15|TRBJ1-2|TRBD1|TRBV5-1
CASSPGQGRTYGYTF
>14|TRBJ1-1|TRBD1|TRBV15
CATSSRQGYTEAFF
>12|TRBJ1-4|-|TRBV10-3
CAISRDGEKLFF
>13|TRBJ1-1|-|TRBV12-3/TRBV12-4
CASSFTRNTEAFF
>16|TRBJ2-1|TRBD2|TRBV2
CASTGLAGGSYNEQFF
>15|TRBJ2-7|TRBD1|TRBV18
CASSPTGTGVGEQYF
>15|TRBJ2-7|TRBD1|TRBV7-6
CASSRGTGTYYEQYF
>11|TRBJ2-1|-|TRBV12-3/TRBV12-4
CASSFGGRQFF
>17|TRBJ1-1|-|TRBV5-6
CASSLSRGGRVNTEAFF
>12|TRBJ1-1|-|TRBV29-1
CSVERGGTEAFF
>14|TRBJ2-5|TRBD2|TRBV19
CATQTSGRAGTQYF
>13|TRBJ2-5|-|TRBV28
CASSLSYRETQYF
>16|TRBJ2-7|-|TRBV2
CASSVEGGANFYEQYF
>12|TRBJ1-1|TRBD1|TRBV10-3
CATGQSSTEAFF
>16|TRBJ2-7|TRBD2|TRBV2
CASRGGLAGTSYEQYF
>14|TRBJ1-2|-|TRBV5-5
CASSLVVSNYGYTF
>14|TRBJ1-1|TRBD1|TRBV3-1/TRBV3-2
CASSLTGGPTEAFF
>16|TRBJ2-7|TRBD1|TRBV4-3
CASSQDLQGSSYEQYF
>13|TRBJ1-1|-|TRBV5-1
CASSPGLNTEAFF
>15|TRBJ1-2|-|TRBV2
CASSVLLRGSDGYTF
>15|TRBJ1-4|TRBD1|TRBV7-2
CASSTFRDRVGKLFF
>14|TRBJ1-5|-|TRBV2
CASSEARGGQPQHF
>14|TRBJ2-7|-|TRBV3-1/TRBV3-2
CASSLSGSSYEQYF
>14|TRBJ2-6|-|TRBV25-1
CASSASSGANVLTF
>13|TRBJ2-5|TRBD1|TRBV2
CAKGQSLGETQYF
>15|TRBJ2-1|TRBD1|TRBV11-2
CASRYPGTGRNEQFF
>14|TRBJ1-5|TRBD1|TRBV18
CASSPGTGSQPQHF
>17|TRBJ2-3|-|TRBV7-9
CASSKRPGQNFPDTQYF
>14|TRBJ1-5|TRBD1|TRBV6-5
CASSAGQGNQPQHF
>14|TRBJ2-1|-|TRBV2
CASSDRSGYRKQFF
>16|TRBJ2-3|TRBD2|TRBV7-2
CASSTQYGGGLNTQYF
>11|TRBJ1-2|-|TRBV20-1
CSALQGYGYTF
>19|TRBJ2-1|TRBD2|TRBV6-7
CASRVTNLPGLAVYNEQFF
>15|TRBJ2-3|-|TRBV2
CASSKGQTDTDTQYF
>13|TRBJ1-4|-|TRBV2
CASTGDVGKKLFF
>9|TRBJ1-2|-|TRBV20-1
CSALDGYTF
>14|TRBJ1-4|-|TRBV2
CASRLTGSNEKLFF
>15|TRBJ1-5|-|TRBV6-5
CASSLTGLPNQPQHF
>17|TRBJ2-1|TRBD2|TRBV5-1
CASSFGTSGGANNEQFF
>13|TRBJ1-1|TRBD1|TRBV30
CAWGTGVSTEAFF
>18|TRBJ2-5|-|TRBV10-2
CASSEPTGLLGLQETQYF
>12|TRBJ1-2|TRBD1|TRBV2
CAIKDREYGYTF
>14|TRBJ2-5|-|TRBV14
CASSLTGQEETQYF
>17|TRBJ2-3|TRBD2|TRBV9
CASSVSMSSGYTDTQYF